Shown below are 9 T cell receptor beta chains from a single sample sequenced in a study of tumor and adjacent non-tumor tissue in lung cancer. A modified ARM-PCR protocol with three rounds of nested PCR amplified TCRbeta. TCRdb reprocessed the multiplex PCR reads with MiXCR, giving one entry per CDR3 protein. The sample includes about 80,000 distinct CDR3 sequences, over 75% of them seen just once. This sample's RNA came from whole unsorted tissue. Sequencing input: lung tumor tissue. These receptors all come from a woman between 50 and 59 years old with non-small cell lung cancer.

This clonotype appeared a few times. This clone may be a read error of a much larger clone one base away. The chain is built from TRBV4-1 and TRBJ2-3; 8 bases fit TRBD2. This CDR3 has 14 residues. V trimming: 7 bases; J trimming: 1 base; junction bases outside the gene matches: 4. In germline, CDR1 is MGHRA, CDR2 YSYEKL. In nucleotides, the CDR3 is TGCGCCAGCACCGTGACTAGCGGCACAGATACGCAGTATTTT. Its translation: CASTVTSGTDTQYF.

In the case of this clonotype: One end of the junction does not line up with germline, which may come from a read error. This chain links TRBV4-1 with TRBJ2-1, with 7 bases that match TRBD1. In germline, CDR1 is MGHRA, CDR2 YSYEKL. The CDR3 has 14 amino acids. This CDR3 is CASSQVQGTHDQFF. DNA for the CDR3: TGTGCCAGCAGCCAGGTACAGGGGACGCATGATCAGTTCTTC.

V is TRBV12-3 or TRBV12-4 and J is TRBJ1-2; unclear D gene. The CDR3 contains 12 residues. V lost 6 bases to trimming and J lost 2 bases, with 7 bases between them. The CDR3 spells CASSLRNYGYTF. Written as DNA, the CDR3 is TGTGCCAGCAGCTTACGGAACTATGGCTACACCTTC.

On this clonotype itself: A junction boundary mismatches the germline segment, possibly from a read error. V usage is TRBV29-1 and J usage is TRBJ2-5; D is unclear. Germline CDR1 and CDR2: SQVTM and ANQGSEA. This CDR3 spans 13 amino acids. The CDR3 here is CSVGWPPQDTQYF. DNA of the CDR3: TGCAGCGTCGGGTGGCCCCCCCAAGACACCCAGTACTTC.

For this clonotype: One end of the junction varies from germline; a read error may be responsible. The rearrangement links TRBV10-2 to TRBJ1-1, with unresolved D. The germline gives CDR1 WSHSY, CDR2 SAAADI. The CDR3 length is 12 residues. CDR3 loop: CTSSDPNTETFF. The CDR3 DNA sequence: TGCACCAGCAGTGACCCGAACACTGAAACTTTCTTT.

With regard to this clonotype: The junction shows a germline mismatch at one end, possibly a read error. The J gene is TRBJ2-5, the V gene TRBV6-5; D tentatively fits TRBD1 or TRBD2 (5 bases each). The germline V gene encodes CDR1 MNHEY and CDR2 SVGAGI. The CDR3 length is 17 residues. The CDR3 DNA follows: TGTGCCAGCATCGACCCCCTGGGACCGGGATATCGAGAGACCCAATACTTC. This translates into CASIDPLGPGYRETQYF.

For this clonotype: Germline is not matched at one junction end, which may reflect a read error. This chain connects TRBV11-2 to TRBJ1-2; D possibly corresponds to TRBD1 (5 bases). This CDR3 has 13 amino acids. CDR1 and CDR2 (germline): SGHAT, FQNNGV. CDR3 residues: CPSNLYMGDGYTF. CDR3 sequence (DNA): TGTCCCAGCAACTTATATATGGGGGATGGCTACACCTTC.

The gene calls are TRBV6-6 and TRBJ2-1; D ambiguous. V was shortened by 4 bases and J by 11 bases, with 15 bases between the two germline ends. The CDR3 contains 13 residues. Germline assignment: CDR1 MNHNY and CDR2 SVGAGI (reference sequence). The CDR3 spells CASSWRGMAKQFF. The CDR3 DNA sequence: TGTGCCAGCAGTTGGCGTGGGATGGCTAAGCAGTTCTTC.

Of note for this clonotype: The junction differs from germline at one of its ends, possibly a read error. CDR3 coding DNA: TGCAGCGGATGGGACAGGACTAACACCGGGGGGCTGTTTTTT. It encodes CSGWDRTNTGGLFF. The V and J genes are TRBV29-1 and TRBJ2-2, with 8 bases aligning to TRBD1. This CDR3 comprises 14 residues. Germline V gene data show CDR1 as SQVTM and CDR2 as ANQGSEA.